This T cell receptor (beta chain) was recovered during a study of shared T cell receptors in the human thymus. Some clones are missing from TCRdb's copy, which holds only in-frame ones; the method was immunoSEQ multiplex PCR. This table has some 700,000 clones, roughly 90% appearing once. CDR1 is MNHEY, CDR2 SMNVEV, per germline (reference sequence). With V trimmed by 4 bases and J by 7 bases, 19 bases remained unmatched. The CDR3 loop spans 17 amino acids. The data were also submitted as part of a second study, on human thymus T cells. From that report: Both thymic and peripheral blood repertoires showed apparently biased V and J usage.

The sequencing input was thymocytes. The J gene is TRBJ2-7, the V gene TRBV27, with 7 bases that match TRBD1. This clonotype was sampled from a boy younger than two with a congenital heart defect. CDR3 sequence reads: CASSSPPIYRGLREQYF. As DNA, the CDR3 is TGTGCCAGCAGTTCCCCTCCGATTTACAGGGGTCTGAGGGAGCAGTACTTC.